Here is one TCR beta chain with its context. This clonotype has only one observation. Its antigen is still unknown. Base qualities are not provided; no much larger clone lies one nucleotide away. Just one read gives weak support. The donors were some 36 Caucasian individuals from Russia, aged roughly 6 to 90 years, who were systemically healthy. Around 9.9 milliliters of peripheral blood were collected from each donor into EDTA-treated Vacutainer tubes. Ficoll-Paque density-gradient centrifugation was used to isolate PBMCs, with at least 6.5 million per sample. Total RNA was extracted from PBMCs with Trizol reagent, with at least 6 micrograms obtained per sample. For every donor, an aliquot of PBMCs went through flow cytometry to measure the percentages of naive CD45RAhigh/CD27high T cells. Libraries were prepared through 5' RACE. These reads were obtained on an Illumina HiSeq 2500. A second roughly 7 to 12 cycle PCR used a sample-barcoded 5' primer and a J-beta primer mix. A unique molecular identifier was introduced onto each TCR beta cDNA molecule by a template-switch 5' adaptor carrying 12 random nucleotides. At least 2.5 million CDR3-containing paired-end reads were obtained from each sample. The Mint cDNA synthesis kit, primed by a TRBC-specific oligonucleotide, was used to synthesize first-strand cDNA from all RNA. Following uracil-DNA glycosylase treatment, a first 18-cycle PCR with universal primers M1SS and BC2_uni_R was performed on all cDNA. Under the source paper's analysis protocol: Normalization of each sample was performed by random selection of 1 million high-quality reads, each carrying a distinct molecular identifier. Instead of being binned into consensus sequences, reads that shared molecular identifiers were thrown out. CDR3 identification, clonotype clustering and error correction used MiTCR with a Q25 quality threshold and the strictest error-elimination algorithm. Lower-bound total TCR beta diversity was estimated with a nonparametric unseen species model using Euler transformation. Using fastp at Q25 and MiXCR, TCRdb reprocessed the public reads and kept productive beta chains. Rows matching on CDR3 protein sequence are summarized as one entry with the most common DNA and genes. Clone size and V and J calls follow TCRdb, not the original study. The sample yields about 840,000 distinct CDR3 sequences; just under 30% were counted once. The ten biggest clones cover about 9.4% of the sample.

The CDR3 runs 15 residues from the cysteine to the phenylalanine. The entry retains the CDR3 DNA only, 45 bases that are in frame from base 1. Based on the germline V gene, the CDR1 and CDR2 sequences are LGHNA and YSLEER. V is shortened by 0 bases, J by 1 base, and the region joining them spans 9 bases. This sample was included in a study of blood T cells in healthy people across ages (dated by TCRdb to between 2014 and 2017). About the investigation overall: In model experiments, roughly one uniquely barcoded TCR beta cDNA molecule per two T cells was captured by template switching. To track age-related changes in TCR beta repertoire diversity, the study relied on deep sequencing normalized with unique cDNA molecular identifiers. The study analyzed two additional independent replicas of 1 million unique cDNA reads from the same blood draw for two donors, one aged 18 to 30 and one aged 80 or older. The donors were divided into four age groups: young (average about 15 years), middle-aged (about 40), aged (about 56) and long-lived (roughly 86).

Overall results and qualifications from the work: There was a strong correlation between observed TCR beta diversity and the percentage of naive T cells measured by flow cytometry. Total diversity estimates from one million sequenced T cells were considered lower bounds and underestimates. Compared with the aged group, the long-lived group had more naive CD4+ T cells, fewer expanded clones and increased TCR diversity, suggesting age selection. Observed TCR beta diversity per million T cells fell roughly linearly with age, and a significant reduction was already apparent by age about 38. The CMV infection status of donors was not known, potentially confounding age-related changes in expanded clonotypes. Bulk unsorted PBMC profiling prevented conclusive comparison of naive and antigen-experienced compartments.

These same data were also listed under a study on T cells of mothers and their children. Per the second study: The donors were nine systemically healthy Caucasian individuals, made up of three mothers and their six children. cDNA synthesis used all of the extracted RNA, with roughly 1.5 ug of RNA in each 15 ul reaction. In the second PCR, the M1S primer introduced both the sample barcodes and 2-4 random nucleotides. More than 8 million TCR beta CDR3 reads were obtained from each mother, and some 3.3 million reads were obtained from each child. Thymic selection shapes the output of TCR recombination in a similar way in related and unrelated pairs, and inherited differences have a minor effect. Normalized repertoire overlap in related mother-child pairs was always slightly higher than in unrelated mother-child pairs, but the difference was never significant. No persistent microchimeric T cell clones were detected, at a sensitivity of roughly 96 clones per million clonotypes. In the study, deep NGS was used to compare the TCR beta repertoires of mothers and children, and features distinguishing related mother-child pairs from unrelated individuals were sought. Mothers averaged roughly 40 +/- 4 years of age and children averaged approximately 12 +/- 4 years. After adapter ligation with NEBNext reagents, the libraries were sequenced on Illumina HiSeq 2000 with 100+100 nt paired-end reads. Mother and child libraries were prepared a month apart and sequenced in separate runs to prevent cross-contamination. For each donor, somewhere between roughly 500,000 and 2,100,000 distinct TCR beta clonotypes were identified. Naive TCR beta clonotypes were estimated from low-frequency clonotypes matched to each donor's FACS-determined naive share, without sorting.

Material for sequencing was blood. This receptor was identified in a woman between 40 and 50 years old in good health. Recombination connected TRBV4-3 to TRBJ1-1; the best D guess is TRBD1, with 6 bases matching. The CDR3 protein sequence reads: CASSQDRGANTEAFF. The DNA sequence is given as TGCGCCAGCAGCCAAGACAGGGGAGCGAACACTGAAGCTTTCTTT.